This paragraph covers one T cell receptor (beta chain) sequence. This record comes from a study of blood T cell repertoires in COVID-19. The germline V gene has CDR1 MNHNY and CDR2 SVGAGI (reference sequence). Trimming took 2 bases from V and 1 from J, leaving 5 bases between them. This CDR3 contains 13 residues. Assay: immunoSEQ multiplex PCR; the TCRdb copy retains only in-frame clones and omits some. The repertoire has over 150,000 clones, around 83% of them found once; the top ten carry about 0.95%. Input material: peripheral blood. The source of this sequence is a middle-aged man with acute or convalescent COVID-19. The chain links TRBV6-6 to TRBJ1-1; D ambiguous. CDR3 sequence reads: CASSYARNTEAFF. In DNA, the CDR3 is TGTGCCAGCAGTTACGCCAGGAACACTGAAGCTTTCTTT.